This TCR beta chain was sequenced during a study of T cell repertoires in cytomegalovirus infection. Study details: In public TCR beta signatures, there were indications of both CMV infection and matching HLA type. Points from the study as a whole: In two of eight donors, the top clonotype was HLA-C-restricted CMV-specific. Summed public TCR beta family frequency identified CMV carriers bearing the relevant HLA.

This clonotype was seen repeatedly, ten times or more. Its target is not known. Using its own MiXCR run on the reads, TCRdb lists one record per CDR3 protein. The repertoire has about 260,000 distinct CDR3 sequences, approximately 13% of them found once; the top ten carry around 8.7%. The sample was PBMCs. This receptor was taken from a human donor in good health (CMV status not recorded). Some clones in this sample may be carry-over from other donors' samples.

CDR3 amino acids: CASSLVGANTEAFF. Written as DNA, the CDR3 is TGTGCCAGCAGCTTAGTCGGGGCGAACACTGAAGCTTTCTTT. The V gene is TRBV7-6, the J gene TRBJ1-1, with D perhaps matching TRBD1 (5 bases). The CDR3 is 14 residues long. The V and J ends lost 1 base and 1 base respectively, with 7 bases between them. Germline V gene data show CDR1 as SGHVS and CDR2 as FNYEAQ.